Listed below are T cell receptor beta chains from one sample, sequenced in a study of blood T cells in healthy people across ages. Using its own MiXCR run on the 5' RACE reads, TCRdb lists one record per CDR3 protein. This table holds about 1.5 million distinct CDR3 sequences, about 40% found once. Sequenced: blood. All receptors derive from a woman younger than 35 in good health. Both conserved end residues are part of each CDR3. The D gene is left open where the match is weak. A clone size is listed for some rows: how often the clone was seen (once, few, many), or a class if it is expanded.

v_call: TRBV28; j_call: TRBJ2-5; clone_size: few; d_call: -; cdr3_nt: TGTGCCAGCAGTTTAGGAGGGAAGACCCAGTACTTC; cdr3_aa: CASSLGGKTQYF
v_call: TRBV27; j_call: TRBJ2-1; clone_size: few; d_call: TRBD2; cdr3_nt: TGTGCCAGCTCCCGAGCGGGAGCGCACAATGAGCAGTTCTTC; cdr3_aa: CASSRAGAHNEQFF
v_call: TRBV6-5; j_call: TRBJ1-6; clone_size: -; d_call: TRBD1; cdr3_nt: TGTGCCAGCCACCGGGACAGACTTTATAATTCACCCCTCCACTTT; cdr3_aa: CASHRDRLYNSPLHF
v_call: TRBV12-3/TRBV12-4; j_call: TRBJ2-1; clone_size: few; d_call: TRBD2; cdr3_nt: TGTGCCAGCAGCCTCGCAGTGGCTAGCGGGGGTGAGCAGTTCTTC; cdr3_aa: CASSLAVASGGEQFF
v_call: TRBV12-3/TRBV12-4; j_call: TRBJ1-3; clone_size: -; d_call: TRBD1; cdr3_nt: TGTGCCAGCAGTTCGAGGACAGGGGGCTCTGGAAACACCATATATTTT; cdr3_aa: CASSSRTGGSGNTIYF
v_call: TRBV4-1; j_call: TRBJ1-1; clone_size: -; d_call: -; cdr3_nt: TGCGCCAGCAGCCAAGCGGACAGCAACACTGAAGCTTTCTTT; cdr3_aa: CASSQADSNTEAFF
v_call: TRBV13; j_call: TRBJ2-1; clone_size: once; d_call: TRBD2; cdr3_nt: TGTGCCAGCAGCGCAGCAGCTAGCGGGGGTGAGCAGTTCTTC; cdr3_aa: CASSAAASGGEQFF
v_call: TRBV25-1; j_call: TRBJ1-1; clone_size: few; d_call: -; cdr3_nt: TGTGCCAGCAGTGAATTCTACGGGAACACTGAAGCTTTCTTT; cdr3_aa: CASSEFYGNTEAFF
v_call: TRBV28; j_call: TRBJ2-3; clone_size: many; d_call: -; cdr3_nt: TGTGCCAGCAGTTCCCACGGGGCAGGGGAGAGCACAGATACGCAGTATTTT; cdr3_aa: CASSSHGAGESTDTQYF
v_call: TRBV4-1; j_call: TRBJ1-6; clone_size: few; d_call: TRBD1; cdr3_nt: TGCGCCAGCAGCCAAAGGGACAGGGGGTCGGGTAATTCACCCCTCCACTTT; cdr3_aa: CASSQRDRGSGNSPLHF
v_call: TRBV9; j_call: TRBJ2-7; clone_size: few; d_call: TRBD1; cdr3_nt: TGTGCCAGCAGCCCATCCGGGACAGGGGCCTACGAGCAGTACTTC; cdr3_aa: CASSPSGTGAYEQYF
v_call: TRBV29-1; j_call: TRBJ2-1; clone_size: -; d_call: -; cdr3_nt: TGCAGCGTCAGGGGGGCCTCCTACAATGAGCAGTTCTTC; cdr3_aa: CSVRGASYNEQFF
v_call: TRBV5-1; j_call: TRBJ1-1; clone_size: -; d_call: -; cdr3_nt: TGCGCCAGCAGGGCAACAGACGGACCTGAAGCTTTCTTT; cdr3_aa: CASRATDGPEAFF
v_call: TRBV4-1; j_call: TRBJ2-7; clone_size: few; d_call: TRBD2; cdr3_nt: TGCGCCAGCAGCCAAGACTCTAGCGGGAGCTCCTACGAGCAGTACTTC; cdr3_aa: CASSQDSSGSSYEQYF
v_call: TRBV27; j_call: TRBJ2-3; clone_size: few; d_call: -; cdr3_nt: TGTGCCAGCAGTTTGGGCTACCGATCAGATACGCAGTATTTT; cdr3_aa: CASSLGYRSDTQYF
v_call: TRBV3-1; j_call: TRBJ2-7; clone_size: few; d_call: TRBD2; cdr3_nt: TGTGCCAGCAGCCCGGGACTAGCGTTAAGCTCCTACGAGCAGTACTTC; cdr3_aa: CASSPGLALSSYEQYF
v_call: TRBV2; j_call: TRBJ1-6; clone_size: -; d_call: -; cdr3_nt: TGTGCCAGCTCCTTGAGACAGCTGAATTCACCCCTCCACTTT; cdr3_aa: CASSLRQLNSPLHF
v_call: TRBV18; j_call: TRBJ2-7; clone_size: -; d_call: -; cdr3_nt: TGTGCCAGCTCACAGGGGGCGGGAGACAATGAGCAGTACTTC; cdr3_aa: CASSQGAGDNEQYF